Below are 5 T cell receptor beta chains sequenced from a single sample in a study of blood T cell repertoires in COVID-19. Sequenced by immunoSEQ multiplex PCR; TCRdb stores in-frame clones only, minus some. The sample yields about 330,000 clones, about 83% seen once. The sequencing input was peripheral blood. Receptor source: a woman aged 45-65 years with acute or convalescent COVID-19.

The V and J genes are TRBV27 and TRBJ2-1; the D gene is possibly TRBD1 (6 bases). Germline CDR1 MNHEY, CDR2 SMNVEV (reference sequence). The CDR3 extends over 14 amino acids. V was shortened by 11 bases and J by 4 bases, with 18 bases between the two germline ends. This chain's CDR3 is CACWDLGTYNEQFF. The CDR3 nucleotides are TGTGCCTGCTGGGACCTAGGGACATACAATGAGCAGTTCTTC.

This clone was detected once. The V call is TRBV27, the J call TRBJ2-2; tentative D call: TRBD1 (6 bases). The CDR3 runs to 17 residues. The V and J ends lost 4 bases and 2 bases respectively, with 17 bases between them. Germline lookup yields CDR1 MNHEY and CDR2 SMNVEV (reference sequence). The DNA of the CDR3 is TGTGCCAGCAGTTGGGGACCGGGACACCTCAACACCGGGGAGCTGTTTTTT. This sequence encodes CASSWGPGHLNTGELFF.

The rearrangement joins TRBV2 to TRBJ2-6; D remains unclear. This CDR3 is built from 17 residues. Germline V gene sequence: CDR1 SNHLY, CDR2 FYNNEI. Trimming shortened V by 5 bases and J by 0 bases, and 14 bases separated the two germline ends. The DNA of the CDR3 is TGTGCCAGCAGTCTCCCGGGTTCCTTCTCTGGGGCCAACGTCCTGACTTTC. The encoded protein is CASSLPGSFSGANVLTF.

The chain carries TRBV28 and TRBJ2-3; the match to TRBD2 covers 8 bases. V shed 6 bases and J 3 bases; nucleotides not matched to a gene: 11. Germline assignment: CDR1 MDHEN and CDR2 SYDVKM. The CDR3 is 16 amino acids. CDR3 DNA sequence: TGTGCCAGCAGCTACCTGGGACTAGTGGGAACAGATACGCAGTATTTT. It translates to CASSYLGLVGTDTQYF.

A remark on this clone: In the same sample, other DNA sequences code for this CDR3. This chain uses TRBV5-1 with TRBJ2-1; D might be TRBD2 (5 bases). Per the germline V gene, CDR1 is SGHRS and CDR2 is YFSETQ. Trimming left V 0 bases short and J 7 bases short, with 8 bases between. The CDR3 is 13 amino acids. The CDR3 DNA reads as TGCGCCAGCAGCTTGGGAGGGCCGAATGAGCAGTTCTTC. It translates to CASSLGGPNEQFF.